This entry lists 29 T cell receptor beta chains sequenced from one sample in a study of T cell changes during pregnancy in multiple sclerosis. Method: immunoSEQ multiplex PCR; TCRdb's copy keeps in-frame clones and lacks some. The sample includes 40,000 to 50,000 clones, approximately 91% seen only once; the top ten take under 2.5%. The source material was CD4+ T cells from peripheral blood mononuclear cells, sampled after pregnancy. The receptors were gathered from a female donor in good health, enrolled as a control in a pregnancy study.

V is TRBV11-3 and J is TRBJ2-5, with 12 bases identical to TRBD1. CDR1 is SGHNT, CDR2 YENEEA, per germline. The V segment lost 4 bases and the J segment 5 bases; nucleotides outside the gene matches: 5. The length of the CDR3 is 15 residues. CDR3 amino acids: CASSSGQGALETQYF. CDR3 coding DNA: TGTGCCAGCAGCTCGGGACAGGGGGCTCTCGAGACCCAGTACTTC.

V is TRBV2 and J is TRBJ2-5; a weak D match, TRBD1 (5 bases). The CDR3 is made up of 11 amino acids. V was pared by 8 bases and J by 4 bases, with 8 bases between. Germline CDR1 SNHLY, CDR2 FYNNEI. CDR3 protein: CASGRGETQYF. CDR3 nucleotides: TGTGCCAGCGGTAGGGGAGAGACCCAGTACTTC.

The chain uses TRBV19 and TRBJ2-5, with 7 bases matching TRBD2. Germline CDR1 and CDR2: LNHDA and SQIVND (reference sequence). This CDR3 has 15 residues. V was pared by 5 bases and J by 1 base, with 7 bases of the junction left unmatched. The CDR3 sequence is CASSDPSGAQETQYF. The CDR3, as DNA: TGTGCCAGTAGTGACCCTAGCGGAGCCCAAGAGACCCAGTACTTC.

This chain uses TRBV7-9 with TRBJ2-5; 8 nucleotides agree with TRBD1. With 2 bases clipped from V and 1 base from J, the junction kept 6 bases outside the gene matches. CDR3 size: 16 residues. Looked up from germline, CDR1 is SEHNR and CDR2 is FQNEAQ (reference sequence). Here the CDR3 DNA reads TGTGCCAGCAGCTTACGACAGGGGTGGGGCCAAGAGACCCAGTACTTC. This encodes CASSLRQGWGQETQYF.

The chain combines TRBV9 with TRBJ1-3, with unresolved D. CDR1 and CDR2 (germline): SGDLS, YYNGEE. V lost 1 base to trimming and J lost 2 bases, with 7 bases between them. This CDR3 region has 14 residues. CDR3 DNA: TGTGCCAGCAGCGTACAGTCGCCTGGAAACACCATATATTTT. It codes for CASSVQSPGNTIYF.

This sequence joins TRBV27 and TRBJ1-4; 7 bases map to TRBD1. V was clipped by 5 bases and J by 2 bases; unmatched bases: 2. The germline CDR1 and CDR2 sequences are MNHEY and SMNVEV (reference sequence). CDR3 length: 14 residues. CDR3 sequence: CASSQTGTNEKLFF. The CDR3 bases are TGTGCCAGCAGTCAGACAGGGACTAATGAAAAACTGTTTTTT. The whole variable domain, filled in from reference TRBV27 and TRBJ1-4, reads EAQVTQNPRYLITVTGKKLTVTCSQNMNHEYMSWYRQDPGLGLRQIYYSMNVEVTDKGDVPEGYKVSRKEKRNFPLILESPSPNQTSLYFCASSQTGTNEKLFFGSGTQLSVL.

The gene calls are TRBV7-9 and TRBJ2-7; D is undetermined. The V and J ends lost 1 base and 5 bases respectively, with 27 bases between them. The CDR3 is made up of 19 amino acids. From germline, CDR1 is SEHNR and CDR2 FQNEAQ (reference sequence). The CDR3 sequence: CASSLVIFKPTPSRNEQYF. CDR3 in DNA: TGTGCCAGCAGCTTAGTTATCTTCAAGCCGACACCCTCGAGAAACGAGCAGTACTTC.

As regards this clone: The same CDR3 arises from other DNA sequences in this sample as well. The chain links TRBV20-1 to TRBJ2-7, with D possibly matching TRBD1 (6 bases). V was clipped by 5 bases and J by 5 bases, with 10 bases between them. Germline values: CDR1 DFQATT, CDR2 SNEGSKA (reference sequence). The CDR3 length is 11 residues. The CDR3: CSAQQGNEQYF. Written as DNA, the CDR3 is TGCAGTGCTCAACAGGGAAACGAGCAGTACTTC.

The gene calls are TRBV9 and TRBJ1-4, with a possible D match to TRBD1 (5 bases). Trimming shortened V by 1 base and J by 7 bases, and 14 bases separated the two germline ends. Germline-derived CDR1 and CDR2 are SGDLS and YYNGEE. The CDR3 totals 15 residues. CDR3 sequence: CASSVSPQGTEKLFF. Written as DNA, the CDR3 is TGTGCCAGCAGCGTATCTCCGCAGGGAACTGAAAAACTGTTTTTT.

This rearrangement joins TRBV5-1 to TRBJ2-1; TRBD1 is a possible D gene (5 bases). Trimming took off 2 bases at V and 4 bases at J, with 10 bases between the two ends. The germline gives CDR1 SGHRS, CDR2 YFSETQ. The CDR3 is 14 amino acids. The CDR3 DNA reads TGCGCCAGCAGCTTAGGACAACCGTACAATGAGCAGTTCTTC. This codes for CASSLGQPYNEQFF.

The chain links TRBV30 to TRBJ2-4; maybe TRBD2 (5 bases). The V end was cut by 0 bases, the J end by 6 bases, with 12 bases between. Germline V gene sequence: CDR1 GTSNPN, CDR2 SVGIG (reference sequence). CDR3 size: 14 residues. CDR3 amino acids: CAWSVLGDRNIQYF. DNA for the CDR3: TGTGCCTGGAGTGTACTAGGAGATAGAAACATTCAGTACTTC.

The V call is TRBV5-1, the J call TRBJ2-7, with a possible D match to TRBD2 (5 bases). Germline lookup yields CDR1 SGHRS and CDR2 YFSETQ. The CDR3 spans 15 residues. Deletions cut 4 bases from V and 0 bases from J, with 14 bases between. CDR3 nucleotide sequence: TGCGCCAGCAGCCCTACTAGTACGGCCTCCTACGAGCAGTACTTC. Amino acids: CASSPTSTASYEQYF.

This chain joins TRBV7-9 and TRBJ2-3, with D possibly matching TRBD2 (6 bases). This CDR3 spans 15 amino acids. The V end lost 3 bases, the J end lost 2 bases, and 12 bases lay between the germline ends. Germline V gene lookup returns CDR1 SEHNR and CDR2 FQNEAQ (reference sequence). This CDR3 is CASSLSGGATDTQYF. DNA of the CDR3: TGTGCCAGCAGCTTGTCCGGAGGGGCCACAGATACGCAGTATTTT.

The V gene is TRBV4-1, the J gene TRBJ2-1, with D uncertain. CDR3 size: 16 residues. Trimming cost V 4 bases and J 0 bases, with 13 bases left between them. Germline CDR1 and CDR2: MGHRA and YSYEKL. The CDR3 region is CASSPQMGNSYNEQFF. CDR3 DNA: TGCGCCAGCAGCCCCCAGATGGGCAACTCCTACAATGAGCAGTTCTTC.

The chain carries TRBV7-3 and TRBJ1-3; D unresolved. Looked up from germline, CDR1 is SGHTA and CDR2 is FQGTGA. The CDR3 has 15 amino acids. Trimming stripped 5 bases from V and 0 bases from J, with 11 bases between. CDR3 loop: CASSPDTSSGNTIYF. CDR3 bases: TGTGCCAGCAGCCCAGACACTAGCTCTGGAAACACCATATATTTT.

This chain joins TRBV10-3 and TRBJ2-2, with 7 bases identical to TRBD1. V shed 6 bases, J shed 6 bases, and the junction held 10 bases outside the gene matches. Germline assignment: CDR1 ENHRY and CDR2 SYGVKD. CDR3 length equals 15 residues. CDR3 DNA sequence: TGTGCCATCAGCCAACAGACAGGGCGGGCCGGGGAGCTGTTTTTT. Protein: CAISQQTGRAGELFF.

The chain couples TRBV27 to TRBJ2-1; TRBD1 is a possible D gene (5 bases). The CDR3 runs to 17 residues. V was cut by 3 bases and J by 5 bases, with 20 bases left in between. From germline, CDR1 is MNHEY and CDR2 SMNVEV (reference sequence). In nucleotides, the CDR3 is TGTGCCAGCAGTTTTGATGAGTCTTCTAGGGGCCACAATGAGCAGTTCTTC. Translated, it gives CASSFDESSRGHNEQFF.

The genes are TRBV6-1 and TRBJ2-7; no clear D gene. This CDR3 spans 11 amino acids. V was shortened by 6 bases and J by 4 bases, with 7 bases between the two germline ends. Germline CDR1 reads MNHNS; CDR2 reads SASEGT. The CDR3 DNA reads TGTGCCAGCAGGCAGGTTTACGAGCAGTACTTC. Translated, it gives CASRQVYEQYF.

The chain couples TRBV20-1 to TRBJ2-7, with 9 bases aligning to TRBD1. This CDR3 spans 11 amino acids. Germline V CDR1 and CDR2: DFQATT, SNEGSKA (reference sequence). Trimming cost V 6 bases and J 6 bases; bases outside gene matches: 3. The CDR3 loop reads CSARTGAEQYF. DNA for the CDR3: TGCAGTGCCCGGACAGGGGCCGAGCAGTACTTC.

J is TRBJ2-3 and V is TRBV2; D might be TRBD2 (5 bases). V lost 3 bases to trimming and J lost 0 bases, with 7 bases between them. Germline CDR1 SNHLY, CDR2 FYNNEI. This CDR3 has 14 amino acids. In DNA form, the CDR3 reads TGTGCCAGCAGTGATGACTACAGCACAGATACGCAGTATTTT. Protein sequence: CASSDDYSTDTQYF. Full variable domain (outside the CDR3, taken from reference TRBV2 and TRBJ2-3): EPEVTQTPSHQVTQMGQEVILRCVPISNHLYFYWYRQILGQKVEFLVSFYNNEISEKSEIFDDQFSVERPDGSNFTLKIRSTKLEDSAMYFCASSDDYSTDTQYFGPGTRLTVL.

This chain connects TRBV12-2 to TRBJ2-5; the table assigns TRBD1, which was not confirmed against the DNA. TRBV12-2 is given as a pseudogene. The CDR3 loop spans 15 amino acids. In nucleotides, the CDR3 is TGTGCAAGTCGCTTAGCAGGGGACAACCAAGAGACCCAGTACTTC. This sequence encodes CASRLAGDNQETQYF.

The rearrangement joins TRBV10-3 to TRBJ1-1, with 8 bases identical to TRBD1. The CDR3 consists of 14 residues. V was pared by 4 bases and J by 5 bases, with 6 bases of the junction left unmatched. The V gene's germline CDR1 is ENHRY and CDR2 SYGVKD. CDR3 sequence: CAISVTGVRTEAFF. The CDR3 coding sequence is TGTGCCATCAGTGTGACAGGGGTAAGGACTGAAGCTTTCTTT.

Only one count was recorded for this clone. This chain uses TRBV7-6 with TRBJ2-1, with 9 bases matching TRBD1. The V and J ends lost 4 bases and 4 bases, in that order; junction bases with no gene match: 11. The V gene's germline CDR1 is SGHVS and CDR2 FNYEAQ. The CDR3 has 17 residues. DNA for the CDR3: TGTGCCAGCAGCTCGAGACTACAGGGGGCGAATTACAATGAGCAGTTCTTC. Its protein is CASSSRLQGANYNEQFF.

The chain couples TRBV5-6 to TRBJ1-1, with D tentatively TRBD1 (5 bases). This CDR3 contains 12 residues. Trimming stripped 4 bases from V and 7 bases from J, with 11 bases between. The germline V gene encodes CDR1 SGHDT and CDR2 YYEEEE. The CDR3: CASSPMGGEAFF. CDR3 nucleotide sequence: TGTGCCAGCAGCCCCATGGGGGGTGAAGCTTTCTTT.

V is TRBV10-3 and J is TRBJ1-5; 8 bases line up with TRBD1. V dropped 2 bases and J dropped 7; count of bases not matched to a gene: 7. This CDR3 spans 15 amino acids. CDR1 and CDR2 from the germline V gene are ENHRY and SYGVKD. CDR3 coding DNA: TGTGCCATCAGTGAGAATACAGGGGGTAGACAGCCCCAGCATTTT. It specifies CAISENTGGRQPQHF.

This clone is a singleton in its sample. The chain combines TRBV23-1 with TRBJ1-6; D may be TRBD1 (5 bases). TRBV23-1 is recorded as an ORF, its role being uncertain. The length of the CDR3 is 17 residues. V lost 10 bases, J lost 8 bases, and 27 bases lay in between. The CDR3 protein is CATRRGKAFGDYSPLHF. The CDR3 coding sequence is TGCGCCACCCGGCGGGGCAAGGCTTTTGGGGATTATTCACCCCTCCACTTT.

This chain uses TRBV27 with TRBJ2-3; 9 bases agree with TRBD2. V trimming: 6 bases; J trimming: 1 base; junction bases outside the gene matches: 11. The CDR3 covers 17 residues. Germline CDR1 MNHEY, CDR2 SMNVEV (reference sequence). CDR3 amino acids: CASSSPRGGGGTDTQYF. The CDR3, as DNA: TGTGCCAGCAGCTCCCCTCGCGGGGGGGGCGGCACAGATACGCAGTATTTT.

V usage is TRBV11-3 and J usage is TRBJ1-2; D not certain. There are 13 residues in the CDR3. V lost 2 bases to trimming and J lost 7 bases, with 11 bases between them. The V gene's germline CDR1 is SGHNT and CDR2 YENEEA. In DNA form, the CDR3 reads TGTGCCAGCAGCTTATTTGGAGTGCTTGGCTACACCTTC. Protein sequence: CASSLFGVLGYTF. The whole variable domain, filled in from reference TRBV11-3 and TRBJ1-2, reads EAGVVQSPRYKIIEKKQPVAFWCNPISGHNTLYWYLQNLGQGPELLIRYENEEAVDDSQLPKDRFSAERLKGVDSTLKIQPAELGDSAVYLCASSLFGVLGYTFGSGTRLTVV.

The count of this clone is one. This sequence joins TRBV19 and TRBJ1-1; 7 positions match TRBD1. The CDR3 covers 16 residues. Germline CDR1 LNHDA, CDR2 SQIVND (reference sequence). With 3 bases clipped from V and 3 bases from J, the junction kept 10 bases outside the gene matches. CDR3 residues: CASSMDRSTRYTEAFF. The CDR3 DNA is TGTGCCAGTAGTATGGACAGGAGTACGAGGTACACTGAAGCTTTCTTT.